This T cell receptor beta chain was recovered during a study of metastatic and nonmetastatic thyroid tumors. Study-wide context: Comparison of repertoires was carried out across blood and tumor or nodule tissue from malignant and benign thyroid patients.

The sample holds many counts of this clone. Its antigen is still unknown. The ends lost 5 bases at V and 9 bases at J; junction bases unmatched: 16. The CDR3 sequence is 15 residues long. CDR1 is MNHNS and CDR2 is SASEGT in the germline V gene. Study observations and caveats: Across blood and tumor, TCR beta diversity in malignant thyroid tumors was reportedly significantly higher than in benign nodules.

TCRdb re-processed the PCR reads through MiXCR. Of 75,000 to 95,000 clones in the sample, roughly an eighth were seen once. Nobody among the patients had been given any treatment before thyroid surgery. Material: blood. This TCR derives from a female donor with papillary thyroid cancer or a benign thyroid nodule (not recorded which). Some clones in this sample may be carry-over from other donors' samples. The chain joins TRBV6-1 to TRBJ2-7, with 7 bases identical to TRBD1. CDR3: CASSSAETGEHRQYF. The CDR3 region has the DNA TGTGCCAGCAGTTCAGCCGAAACAGGGGAGCACAGGCAGTACTTC.